The T cell receptor (beta chain) under discussion was sequenced for a study of T cell responses to AZD1222 COVID-19 vaccine. General observations from the study: Unmutated variant regions are reportedly targeted by nearly half of spike-specific TCRs.

Second-dose timings of about 4 or about 12 weeks were pooled. About this clone: The antigen is not known.

Data came from immunoSEQ multiplex PCR; TCRdb stores just in-frame clones and leaves some out. The table records about 180,000 clones, around 90% of them present only once. The germline gives CDR1 GTSNPN, CDR2 SVGIG (reference sequence). V was pared by 7 bases and J by 2 bases, with 5 bases of the junction left unmatched. CDR3 length: 15 amino acids. V is TRBV30 and J is TRBJ2-6, with TRBD1 matching over 10 bases. This sequence originates from an adult who received the AZD1222 COVID-19 vaccine. The sequences come from peripheral blood, collected 28 days after the second AZD1222 dose. CDR3 in DNA: TGTGCCTCCGACAGGGGGCAGGCTGGGGCCAACGTCCTGACTTTC. It encodes CASDRGQAGANVLTF.